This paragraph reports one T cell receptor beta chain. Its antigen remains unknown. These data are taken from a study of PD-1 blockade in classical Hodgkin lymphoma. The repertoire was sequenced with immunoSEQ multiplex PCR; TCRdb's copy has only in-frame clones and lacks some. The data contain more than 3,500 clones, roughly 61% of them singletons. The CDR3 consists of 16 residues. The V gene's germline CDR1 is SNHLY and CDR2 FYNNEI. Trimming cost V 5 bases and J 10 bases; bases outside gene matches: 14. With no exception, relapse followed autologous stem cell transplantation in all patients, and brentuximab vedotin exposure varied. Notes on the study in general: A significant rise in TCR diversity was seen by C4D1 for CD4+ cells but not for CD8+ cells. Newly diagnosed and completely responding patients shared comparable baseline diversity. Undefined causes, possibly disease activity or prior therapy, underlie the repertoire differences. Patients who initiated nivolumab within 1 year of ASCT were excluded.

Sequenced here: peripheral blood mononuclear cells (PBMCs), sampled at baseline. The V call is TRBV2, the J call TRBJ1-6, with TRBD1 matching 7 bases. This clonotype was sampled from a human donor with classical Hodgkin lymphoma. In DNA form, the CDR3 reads TGTGCCAGCAGTTCCCCGGGTGGGGACAGAGGCTCACCCCTCCACTTT. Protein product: CASSSPGGDRGSPLHF.